This T cell receptor beta chain was found in a study of blood T cell repertoires in COVID-19. Study-level background: Samples came from the United States, Italy and Spain, spanning acute and convalescent COVID-19. Sources were T cells, B-cell-depleted T cells, or PBMCs; the material itself was cDNA or gDNA.

Trimming at V came to 0 bases and at J to 6 bases, leaving 6 bases not matched to a gene. Germline values: CDR1 SGHDT, CDR2 YYEEEE. The CDR3 contains 16 residues. Per the authors' pipeline: The assay estimated nucleated cells by amplifying reference gene primers. Using immunoSEQ multiplex PCR, the repertoire was profiled, and TCRdb retains in-frame clones only, with some absent. V, J and clone size derive from that table, while D and trimming were established from the DNA sequence. The sample contains a few hundred thousand clones, more than 75% of which appear only once. This sequence was found in a man aged 35 to 55 with acute or convalescent COVID-19. This chain uses TRBV5-6 with TRBJ1-5; 10 bases line up with TRBD1. Sequencing used peripheral blood. DNA for the CDR3: TGTGCCAGCAGCTTGGGCGACAGGGGGCAAGCTCAGCCCCAGCATTTT. Protein product: CASSLGDRGQAQPQHF.